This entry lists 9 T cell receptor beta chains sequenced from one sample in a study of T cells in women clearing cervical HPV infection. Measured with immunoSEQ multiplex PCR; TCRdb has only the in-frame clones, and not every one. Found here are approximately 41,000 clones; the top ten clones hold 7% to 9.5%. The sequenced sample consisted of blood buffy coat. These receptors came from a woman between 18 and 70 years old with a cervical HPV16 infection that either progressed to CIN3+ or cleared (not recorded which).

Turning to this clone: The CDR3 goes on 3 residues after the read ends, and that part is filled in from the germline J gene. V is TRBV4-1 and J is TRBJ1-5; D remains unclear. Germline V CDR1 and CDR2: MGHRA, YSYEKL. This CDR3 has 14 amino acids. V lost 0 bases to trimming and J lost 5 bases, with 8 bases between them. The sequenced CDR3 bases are TGCGCCAGCAGCCAAGATATTACAGATCAGCCC. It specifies CASSQDITDQP. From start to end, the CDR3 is CASSQDITDQPQHF.

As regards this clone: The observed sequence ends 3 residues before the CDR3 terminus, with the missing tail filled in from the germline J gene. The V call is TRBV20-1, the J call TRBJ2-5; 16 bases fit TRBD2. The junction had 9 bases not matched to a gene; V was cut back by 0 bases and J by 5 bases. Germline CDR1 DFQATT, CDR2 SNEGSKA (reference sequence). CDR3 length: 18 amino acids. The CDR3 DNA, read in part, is TGCAGTGCTAGAGAAACCTCCGGGACTAGCGGGAGGGAGGAGACC. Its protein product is CSARETSGTSGREET. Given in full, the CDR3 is CSARETSGTSGREETQYF.

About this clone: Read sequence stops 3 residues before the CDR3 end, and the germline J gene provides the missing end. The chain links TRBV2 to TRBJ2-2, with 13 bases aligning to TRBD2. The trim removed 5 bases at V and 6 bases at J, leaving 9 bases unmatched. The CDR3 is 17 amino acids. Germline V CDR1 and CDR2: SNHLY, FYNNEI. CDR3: CASSRLAGGTPAGELFF. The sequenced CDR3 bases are TGTGCCAGCAGTCGACTAGCGGGAGGCACTCCCGCCGGGGAG.

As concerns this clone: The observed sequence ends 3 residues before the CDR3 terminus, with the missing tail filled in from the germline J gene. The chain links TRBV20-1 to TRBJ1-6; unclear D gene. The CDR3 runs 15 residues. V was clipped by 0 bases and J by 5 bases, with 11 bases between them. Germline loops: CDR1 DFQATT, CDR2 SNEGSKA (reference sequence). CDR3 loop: CSAREEASHNSPLHF. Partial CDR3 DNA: TGCAGTGCTAGAGAAGAGGCATCCCATAATTCACCC.

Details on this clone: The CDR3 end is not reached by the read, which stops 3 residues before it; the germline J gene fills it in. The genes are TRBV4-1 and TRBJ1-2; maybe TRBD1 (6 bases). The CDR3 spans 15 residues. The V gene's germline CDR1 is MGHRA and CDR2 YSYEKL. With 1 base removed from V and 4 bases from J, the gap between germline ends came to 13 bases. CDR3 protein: CASSQGTPGVYGYTF. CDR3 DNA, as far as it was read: TGCGCCAGCAGCCAAGGGACGCCAGGGGTCTATGGC.

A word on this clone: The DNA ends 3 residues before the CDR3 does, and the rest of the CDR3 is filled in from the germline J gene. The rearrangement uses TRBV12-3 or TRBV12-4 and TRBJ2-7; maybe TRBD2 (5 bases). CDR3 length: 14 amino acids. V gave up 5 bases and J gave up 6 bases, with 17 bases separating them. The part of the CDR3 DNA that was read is TGTGCCAGCAGTCCCCGGGCTAGCTTCATCGAG. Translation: CASSPRASFIE. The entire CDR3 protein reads CASSPRASFIEQYF.

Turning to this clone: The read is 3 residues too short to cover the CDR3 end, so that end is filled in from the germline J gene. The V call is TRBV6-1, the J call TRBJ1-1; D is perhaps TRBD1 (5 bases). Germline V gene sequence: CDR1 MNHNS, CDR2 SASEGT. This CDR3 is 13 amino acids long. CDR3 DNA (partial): TGTGCCAGCAGTGAACTAGGGGCTTGGGAA. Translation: CASSELGAWE. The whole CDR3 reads CASSELGAWEAFF.

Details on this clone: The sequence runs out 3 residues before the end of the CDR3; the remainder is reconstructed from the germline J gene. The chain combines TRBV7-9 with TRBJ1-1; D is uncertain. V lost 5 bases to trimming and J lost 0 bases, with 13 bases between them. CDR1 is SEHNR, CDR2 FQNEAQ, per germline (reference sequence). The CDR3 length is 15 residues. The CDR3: CASSPPKGLNTEAFF. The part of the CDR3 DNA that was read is TGTGCCAGCAGCCCCCCCAAGGGTTTGAACACTGAA.

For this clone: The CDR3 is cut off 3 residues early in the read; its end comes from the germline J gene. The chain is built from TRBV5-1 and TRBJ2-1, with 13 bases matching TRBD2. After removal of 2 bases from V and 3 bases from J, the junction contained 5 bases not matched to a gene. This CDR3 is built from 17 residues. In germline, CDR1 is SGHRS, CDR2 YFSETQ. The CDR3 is CASSLPTSGGGYNEQFF. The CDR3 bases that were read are TGCGCCAGCAGCTTACCCACTAGCGGGGGGGGCTACAATGAG. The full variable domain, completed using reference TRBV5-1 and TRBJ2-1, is KAGVTQTPRYLIKTRGQQVTLSCSPISGHRSVSWYQQTPGQGLQFLFEYFSETQRNKGNFPGRFSGRQFSNSRSEMNVSTLELGDSALYLCASSLPTSGGGYNEQFFGPGTRLTVL.